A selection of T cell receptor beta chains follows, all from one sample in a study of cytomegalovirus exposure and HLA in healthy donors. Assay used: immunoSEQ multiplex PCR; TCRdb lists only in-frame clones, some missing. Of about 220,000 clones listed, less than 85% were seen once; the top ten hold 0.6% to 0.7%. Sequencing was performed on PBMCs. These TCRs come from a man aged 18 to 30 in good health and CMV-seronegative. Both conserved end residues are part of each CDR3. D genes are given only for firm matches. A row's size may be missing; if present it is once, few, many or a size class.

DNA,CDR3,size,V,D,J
TGTGCCAGCAGTGAAAGAGCGGAGGCTAATGAGCAGTTCTTC,CASSERAEANEQFF,.,TRBV6-4,.,TRBJ2-1
TGCGCCAGCAGCTTGGGGATAGCGGTGTCGGGCACAGATACGCAGTATTTT,CASSLGIAVSGTDTQYF,few,TRBV5-1,.,TRBJ2-3
TGTGCCAGCAGCGCTGACAGGGTCTGGAATCAGCCCCAGCATTTT,CASSADRVWNQPQHF,.,TRBV6-5,TRBD1,TRBJ1-5
TGTGCCAGCAGCTTGGAACCGGGACACAACTATGGCTACACCTTC,CASSLEPGHNYGYTF,.,TRBV7-9,.,TRBJ1-2
TGTGCCAGCAGCCTTACAGGGGGAGACTACACCGGGGAGCTGTTTTTT,CASSLTGGDYTGELFF,.,TRBV7-3,TRBD1,TRBJ2-2
TGTGCCAGCAGTTTATTACAGGGGGCCGGGGAGCTGTTTTTT,CASSLLQGAGELFF,.,TRBV27,TRBD1,TRBJ2-2
TGTGCCAGCAGTCGACAGATAAATCAGCCCCAGCATTTT,CASSRQINQPQHF,.,TRBV2,.,TRBJ1-5
TGTGCCAGCAGCGCAGCTTCCTCTAGCGGGACCTACAATGAGCAGTTCTTC,CASSAASSSGTYNEQFF,.,TRBV9,TRBD2,TRBJ2-1
TGTGCCAGTAGGCGCGACAGGGCCCAGAACACTGAAGCTTTCTTT,CASRRDRAQNTEAFF,.,TRBV19,TRBD1,TRBJ1-1
TGTGCCAGCAGTTCCCGGACTAGCGGGGGCCCCTACGAGCAGTACTTC,CASSSRTSGGPYEQYF,.,TRBV6-5,TRBD2,TRBJ2-7
TGTGCCAGCAGTCCGCGGATTGAAGCGGGAGTGTTCACCGGGGAGCTGTTTTTT,CASSPRIEAGVFTGELFF,.,TRBV27,TRBD2,TRBJ2-2
TGCAGCGTTGACCGACTAGCGGCTAGCACAGATACGCAGTATTTT,CSVDRLAASTDTQYF,.,TRBV29-1,TRBD2,TRBJ2-3
TGTGCCAGCAGTTTACCCCCCACCTACGAGCAGTACTTC,CASSLPPTYEQYF,once,TRBV28,.,TRBJ2-7
TGTGCCAGCAGTTTGGTAGGACAGGGGGGAAACGAGCAGTACTTC,CASSLVGQGGNEQYF,.,TRBV27,TRBD1,TRBJ2-7
TGTGCCAGCAGTTTCGGCCCCGGCGGCAGCAGCACAGATACGCAGTATTTT,CASSFGPGGSSTDTQYF,.,TRBV28,.,TRBJ2-3
TGCGCCAGCAGCTTTGACAGGGGGACCGAAAAACTGTTTTTT,CASSFDRGTEKLFF,.,TRBV5-1,TRBD1,TRBJ1-4
TGCGCCAGCAGCCCCCACCCGACTAGCGGGTTGAGCTCCTACGAGCAGTACTTC,CASSPHPTSGLSSYEQYF,.,TRBV5-1,TRBD2,TRBJ2-7
TGTGCCAGCAGCTTAAGTGGAGGGACCAACCAAGAGACCCAGTACTTC,CASSLSGGTNQETQYF,.,TRBV7-3,.,TRBJ2-5
TGTGCCAGCAGTCCACCGACAGGCCCCTACGAGCAGTACTTC,CASSPPTGPYEQYF,.,TRBV27,.,TRBJ2-7
TGCGCCAGCAGGTACACTAGCGGCGAGCAGTTCTTC,CASRYTSGEQFF,.,TRBV5-1,TRBD2,TRBJ2-1
TGTGCCAGCAGCTTAGGTAACAGGGGGAACACTGAAGCTTTCTTT,CASSLGNRGNTEAFF,.,TRBV7-9,TRBD1,TRBJ1-1
TGTGCCAGCAGCGCCCGACGACTAGCGGGTTCCGATGAGCAGTTCTTC,CASSARRLAGSDEQFF,.,TRBV9,TRBD2,TRBJ2-1
TGTGCCACCCAACAGGGGGCGAACACCGGGGAGCTGTTTTTT,CATQQGANTGELFF,.,TRBV10-3,TRBD1,TRBJ2-2
TGTGCCAGCAGTTTCAACAGGGGTGGCACTGAAGCTTTCTTT,CASSFNRGGTEAFF,.,TRBV6-5,TRBD1,TRBJ1-1
TGTGCCTGGGCTGTTTGGGGCGGCAATCAGCCCCAGCATTTT,CAWAVWGGNQPQHF,.,TRBV30,.,TRBJ1-5
TGCGCCAGCAGCCAAGGACTAGCGGGGGAGCAGTACTTC,CASSQGLAGEQYF,.,TRBV4-1,TRBD2,TRBJ2-7
TGTGCCAGCAGTCGGACAGGGGAAGGGAACACTGAAGCTTTCTTT,CASSRTGEGNTEAFF,.,TRBV6-5,TRBD1,TRBJ1-1
TGCGCCAGCAGCTTGGTGACTAGCGGAGAGGGTACGCAGTATTTT,CASSLVTSGEGTQYF,.,TRBV5-1,TRBD2,TRBJ2-3
TGTGCCAGCCGCCTTCTAGCGGCGGGGGGAGATACGCAGTATTTT,CASRLLAAGGDTQYF,.,TRBV19,TRBD2,TRBJ2-3
TGTGCCAGTAGTTTCATAGCGGGAGCGTTTGTTGAGCAGTTCTTC,CASSFIAGAFVEQFF,once,TRBV19,TRBD2,TRBJ2-1
TGCGCCAGCAGCCCCGGACAGGGGGAAAACACCATATATTTT,CASSPGQGENTIYF,.,TRBV5-1,TRBD1,TRBJ1-3
TGTGCCAGCTCCTCCCCGGGGGACACTGAAGCTTTCTTT,CASSSPGDTEAFF,.,TRBV18,.,TRBJ1-1
TGTGCCAGTAGCGAAGGGAGGGTCCCTCAGCCCCAGCATTTT,CASSEGRVPQPQHF,once,TRBV19,.,TRBJ1-5
TGTGCCAGCAGCCCGGGACAGGGCATCGAGCAGTACTTC,CASSPGQGIEQYF,.,TRBV7-3,TRBD1,TRBJ2-7
TGCGCCAGCAGTGACCCCGGGGAGGGGCATGAGCAGTTCTTC,CASSDPGEGHEQFF,once,TRBV10-1,TRBD2,TRBJ2-1
TGCGCCAGCAGCTTGGGTTCCGCGGGAGGGCCGTGGGAGACCCAGTACTTC,CASSLGSAGGPWETQYF,.,TRBV5-1,TRBD2,TRBJ2-5
TGTGCCAGCAGTGTTACTCGGTTTAGTGGAGACGAGCAGTACTTC,CASSVTRFSGDEQYF,.,TRBV2,.,TRBJ2-7
TGTGCCAGCAGTTTACAACAGGGGAACGAAAACATTCAGTACTTC,CASSLQQGNENIQYF,.,TRBV28,TRBD1,TRBJ2-4
TGTGCCAGCACCCATTCGGCTGGGGCTCCCTACGAGCAGTACTTC,CASTHSAGAPYEQYF,.,TRBV28,.,TRBJ2-7
TGTGCCAGCAGCTTAGAGGGCAGGGGACCTAATCAGCCCCAGCATTTT,CASSLEGRGPNQPQHF,once,TRBV7-8,.,TRBJ1-5
TGTGCCAGCAGCTCGGGCAGGGTTAAAGCTTTCTTT,CASSSGRVKAFF,.,TRBV5-6,.,TRBJ1-1
TGTGCCAGCAGTCCGCCGGGACAGGGGGGGGAAAAACTGTTTTTT,CASSPPGQGGEKLFF,.,TRBV28,TRBD1,TRBJ1-4
TGTGCCATCAATCCAGGGGTAAACACTGAAGCTTTCTTT,CAINPGVNTEAFF,.,TRBV10-3,.,TRBJ1-1
TGTGCCAGCAGCCGGAACATGGCGGCTAGCGGGAGTTACAATGAGCAGTTCTTC,CASSRNMAASGSYNEQFF,.,TRBV5-4,TRBD2,TRBJ2-1
TGCGCCAGCAGACCAGGACTAGCGGGCACAGATACGCAGTATTTT,CASRPGLAGTDTQYF,.,TRBV4-1,TRBD2,TRBJ2-3
TGTGCCAGTAGTATAGCTGGGACTAGCGGCCCTCAGCAGTATTTT,CASSIAGTSGPQQYF,few,TRBV19,TRBD2,TRBJ2-3
TGCGCCAGCAGCTTTGGGTCGGGAGAGATAGAGACCCAGTACTTC,CASSFGSGEIETQYF,.,TRBV5-1,.,TRBJ2-5
TGTGCCTGGCGGGGGACTAGTCCCTACGAGCAGTACTTC,CAWRGTSPYEQYF,.,TRBV30,TRBD2,TRBJ2-7
TGTGCCAGCAAGGCCGTCCCAGGGGCAGATACGCAGTATTTT,CASKAVPGADTQYF,.,TRBV6-4,.,TRBJ2-3
TGTGCCAGCAGTGGGGACAGGGCTTATAGCAATCAGCCCCAGCATTTT,CASSGDRAYSNQPQHF,.,TRBV28,TRBD1,TRBJ1-5
TGTGCCATAAAAGGGGACAATGAGCAGTTCTTC,CAIKGDNEQFF,.,TRBV10-3,.,TRBJ2-1
TGTGCCAGCTCACGGGGGGTTTATGGCTACACCTTC,CASSRGVYGYTF,.,TRBV21-1,.,TRBJ1-2
TGTGCCAGCAGCGTTCGAGATACGCAGTATTTT,CASSVRDTQYF,.,TRBV9,.,TRBJ2-3